A single sample is the source of the 24 T cell receptor beta chains below, sequenced in a study of cytotoxic CD8 clonotypes in ibrutinib-treated CLL. Data came from immunoSEQ multiplex PCR; TCRdb stores just in-frame clones and leaves some out. The sample holds about 130,000 clones, around 80% seen once. Sequencing was performed on PBMCs, taken after 24 months of ibrutinib treatment. The receptors originated from a human donor with chronic lymphocytic leukemia.

This chain links TRBV5-6 with TRBJ1-1; D gene ambiguous. Trimming pared 5 bases from V and 1 base from J, leaving 9 bases between. Germline V gene sequence: CDR1 SGHDT, CDR2 YYEEEE. This CDR3 has 13 residues. CDR3 in DNA: TGTGCCAGCAGTCAACGACCGAACACTGAAGCTTTCTTT. This encodes CASSQRPNTEAFF. The variable domain in full, with the rest retrieved from reference TRBV5-6 and TRBJ1-1, is DAGVTQSPTHLIKTRGQQVTLRCSPKSGHDTVSWYQQALGQGPQFIFQYYEEEERQRGNFPDRFSGHQFPNYSSELNVNALLLGDSALYLCASSQRPNTEAFFGQGTRLTVV.

J is TRBJ1-6 and V is TRBV7-9, with 8 bases fitting TRBD1. There are 15 residues in the CDR3. V gave up 3 bases and J gave up 9 bases; unmatched junction bases: 7. CDR1 and CDR2 from the germline V gene are SEHNR and FQNEAQ (reference sequence). In DNA, the CDR3 is TGTGCCAGCAGCTTCGGACAGGGAATAATTTCACCCCTCCACTTT. This translates into CASSFGQGIISPLHF.

The rearrangement joins TRBV6-6 to TRBJ1-2; D remains ambiguous. The CDR3 has 14 residues. Germline V gives CDR1 MNHNY, CDR2 SVGAGI (reference sequence). V dropped 0 bases and J dropped 8 bases, with 13 bases sitting between them. CDR3 loop: CASSYSAGPRGYTF. The DNA for the CDR3 is TGTGCCAGCAGTTACTCGGCGGGCCCCAGAGGCTACACCTTC.

The J gene is TRBJ1-1, the V gene TRBV14; TRBD1 is a possible D gene (6 bases). CDR3 length: 16 amino acids. Germline V gene lookup returns CDR1 SGHDN and CDR2 FVKESK. V was trimmed by 1 base and J by 2 bases, leaving 14 bases between them. The CDR3 loop reads CASSQVRPQGNTEAFF. The CDR3, as DNA: TGTGCCAGCAGCCAAGTCCGCCCACAGGGTAACACTGAAGCTTTCTTT.

The rearrangement uses TRBV7-2 and TRBJ1-5, with D unresolved. The CDR3 runs to 14 residues. Per germline, CDR1 SGHTA and CDR2 FQGNSA. Deletions cut 5 bases from V and 7 bases from J, with 15 bases between. CDR3 protein: CASSPAGRAQPQHF. CDR3 in DNA: TGTGCCAGCAGCCCCGCCGGGAGGGCGCAGCCCCAGCATTTT.

This clone has a handful of counts. The chain recombines TRBV10-3 with TRBJ1-1, with 7 nucleotides matching TRBD1. Looked up from germline, CDR1 is ENHRY and CDR2 is SYGVKD. This CDR3 has 17 amino acids. V shed 6 bases and J 2 bases; nucleotides not matched to a gene: 15. For the CDR3, the DNA is TGTGCCATCAGGACCGGGACAGAGGATCTCAGAAACACTGAAGCTTTCTTT. This encodes CAIRTGTEDLRNTEAFF.

The chain has TRBV7-3 and TRBJ2-2; D is uncertain. This CDR3 is 13 amino acids long. Germline assignment: CDR1 SGHTA and CDR2 FQGTGA. Deletions cut 1 base from V and 8 bases from J, with 8 bases between. In nucleotides, the CDR3 is TGTGCCAGCAGCTTAAACCCGATGGGGGAGCTGTTTTTT. Residues: CASSLNPMGELFF.

This clone was detected a few times. The chain carries TRBV6-1 and TRBJ1-2; D call uncertain. The germline V gene encodes CDR1 MNHNS and CDR2 SASEGT. CDR3 length: 12 residues. V dropped 3 bases and J dropped 4 bases, with 6 bases sitting between them. In nucleotides, the CDR3 is TGTGCCAGCAGTGATAGTGGCTATGGCTACACCTTC. It yields the protein CASSDSGYGYTF.

The chain uses TRBV7-2 and TRBJ2-3, with TRBD2 matching over 8 bases. The CDR3 has 15 residues. The V gene end was trimmed by 5 bases and the J gene end by 1 base; junction bases not matched to a gene: 5. In germline, CDR1 is SGHTA, CDR2 FQGNSA. The CDR3 DNA is TGTGCCAGCAGCCCGGGGGGGGCGGGCACAGATACGCAGTATTTT. It encodes CASSPGGAGTDTQYF.

The chain links TRBV2 to TRBJ2-7; 13 positions match TRBD2. Germline-derived CDR1 and CDR2 are SNHLY and FYNNEI. The CDR3 is 15 residues long. The V gene end was trimmed by 6 bases and the J gene end by 12 bases; junction bases not matched to a gene: 14. DNA of the CDR3: TGTGCCAGCAGACACGGGACTAGCGGGGTCTTGGGGTTGTACTTC. Translation: CASRHGTSGVLGLYF.

This clone has just one count. CDR3 sequence (DNA): TGCGCCAGCAGCCAAGATCGGGGGGACACCGGTATGCGCTACACCTTC. It is translated as CASSQDRGDTGMRYTF. The chain uses TRBV4-1 and TRBJ1-2, with D possibly matching TRBD1 (6 bases). Germline V gene sequence: CDR1 MGHRA, CDR2 YSYEKL. The CDR3 has 16 residues. With 0 bases removed from V and 9 bases from J, the gap between germline ends came to 20 bases.

The V and J genes are TRBV5-1 and TRBJ2-2, with 11 bases identical to TRBD1. In germline, CDR1 is SGHRS, CDR2 YFSETQ. The junction had 6 bases not matched to a gene; V was cut back by 0 bases and J by 5 bases. This CDR3 spans 17 amino acids. The CDR3 DNA sequence: TGCGCCAGCAGCTTGGGCTCCGGGACAGGGGGAACCGGGGAGCTGTTTTTT. Residues: CASSLGSGTGGTGELFF.

J is TRBJ1-3 and V is TRBV19; D unresolved. This CDR3 has 15 residues. Trimming took off 7 bases at V and 0 bases at J, with 13 bases between the two ends. Germline V gene lookup returns CDR1 LNHDA and CDR2 SQIVND (reference sequence). The CDR3 is CASTPPAVSGNTIYF. CDR3 sequence (DNA): TGTGCCAGTACCCCCCCGGCGGTCTCTGGAAACACCATATATTTT.

The rearrangement joins TRBV5-1 to TRBJ1-4; D might be TRBD1 (5 bases). The CDR3 contains 16 residues. Per the germline V gene, CDR1 is SGHRS and CDR2 is YFSETQ. The V end was cut by 4 bases, the J end by 0 bases, with 13 bases between. The CDR3 sequence is CASSRGNPSTNEKLFF. The CDR3 DNA reads TGCGCCAGCAGCAGGGGAAACCCCTCAACTAATGAAAAACTGTTTTTT.

J is TRBJ1-4 and V is TRBV2, with D hard to call. V was cut by 4 bases and J by 4 bases, with 10 bases left in between. Germline V gene sequence: CDR1 SNHLY, CDR2 FYNNEI. This CDR3 is built from 14 residues. The CDR3 protein is CASSGEQYNEKLFF. The CDR3 DNA follows: TGTGCCAGCAGTGGTGAGCAGTATAATGAAAAACTGTTTTTT.

The chain links TRBV7-3 to TRBJ1-1; perhaps TRBD1 as D (5 bases). Trimming removed 5 bases from V and 4 bases from J, with 14 bases in between. Germline CDR1 is SGHTA and CDR2 is FQGTGA. CDR3 length: 14 amino acids. Here the CDR3 DNA reads TGTGCCAGCAGCGACCACGCCGGGGGCACTGAAGCTTTCTTT. It yields the protein CASSDHAGGTEAFF.

The chain recombines TRBV19 with TRBJ1-1, with TRBD1 identical over 7 bases. The CDR3 spans 14 residues. The germline CDR1 and CDR2 sequences are LNHDA and SQIVND (reference sequence). J was trimmed by 1 base and V by 7 bases; bases with no gene match: 6. The CDR3 bases are TGTGCCAGTAATAAGGGACAGAGGAACACTGAAGCTTTCTTT. Translated, it gives CASNKGQRNTEAFF.

The chain combines TRBV30 with TRBJ2-3; D gene uncertain. V was cut by 0 bases and J by 6 bases, with 10 bases left in between. Germline CDR1 reads GTSNPN; CDR2 reads SVGIG (reference sequence). CDR3 length: 13 residues. CDR3: CAWSVYARDTQYF. Written as DNA, the CDR3 is TGTGCCTGGAGTGTTTATGCCCGGGATACGCAGTATTTT.

The rearrangement links TRBV18 to TRBJ1-6, with 7 nucleotides matching TRBD1. V lost 2 bases and J lost 2; bases outside the gene matches: 9. Germline CDR1 and CDR2: KGHSH and LQKENI. CDR3 length: 18 amino acids. This CDR3 reads CASSPLARDSTYNSPLHF. DNA for the CDR3: TGTGCCAGCTCACCATTAGCCCGGGACAGCACCTATAATTCACCCCTCCACTTT. The full variable domain, rest sourced from reference TRBV18 and TRBJ1-6, is NAGVMQNPRHLVRRRGQEARLRCSPMKGHSHVYWYRQLPEEGLKFMVYLQKENIIDESGMPKERFSAEFPKEGPSILRIQQVVRGDSAAYFCASSPLARDSTYNSPLHFGNGTRLTVT.

The rearrangement uses TRBV7-2 and TRBJ1-6; TRBD1 might be the D (5 bases). Trimming removed 4 bases at V and 8 bases at J, with 15 bases between. The CDR3 has 15 amino acids. CDR1 is SGHTA and CDR2 is FQGNSA in the germline V gene. The CDR3 nucleotides read TGTGCCAGCAGCTCCGGGCAGGGCCTCCATTCACCCCTCCACTTT. It yields the protein CASSSGQGLHSPLHF.

The chain has TRBV6-1 and TRBJ1-2; 8 nucleotides match TRBD1. The junction had 3 bases not matched to a gene; V was cut back by 6 bases and J by 6 bases. CDR3 size: 12 residues. The germline CDR1 and CDR2 sequences are MNHNS and SASEGT. The CDR3 nucleotides read TGTGCCAGCAGAAGGACAGGGAATGGCTACACCTTC. Amino acids: CASRRTGNGYTF.

The V call is TRBV21-1, the J call TRBJ1-2; the table names TRBD1, a call not compared with the DNA. TRBV21-1 is labeled a pseudogene. The CDR3 loop spans 13 amino acids. DNA for the CDR3: TGTGCCAGCAGCAAAAAGAGGGGGTGCGGGCACACCTTC. Protein product: CASSKKRGCGHTF.

This clone appeared a few times. This sequence joins TRBV2 and TRBJ1-2, with TRBD1 as a possible D gene (6 bases). Germline loops: CDR1 SNHLY, CDR2 FYNNEI. With 7 bases removed from V and 2 bases from J, the gap between germline ends came to 8 bases. This CDR3 spans 12 amino acids. The CDR3 loop reads CASTQGNYGYTF. CDR3 DNA: TGTGCCAGCACTCAGGGGAACTATGGCTACACCTTC.

The V call is TRBV5-4, the J call TRBJ2-7, with D perhaps matching TRBD1 (6 bases). Germline-derived CDR1 and CDR2 are SGHNT and YYREEE (reference sequence). The CDR3 totals 15 residues. Trimming shortened V by 4 bases and J by 3 bases, and 17 bases separated the two germline ends. The CDR3 sequence is CASSRDPGQYYEQYF. The CDR3 nucleotides read TGTGCCAGCAGCCGCGACCCCGGACAGTACTACGAGCAGTACTTC.